The 20 T cell receptor beta chains below were found in one sample sequenced in a study of shared clonotypes between healthy human individuals. Some clones are missing from TCRdb's copy, which holds only in-frame ones; the method was immunoSEQ multiplex PCR. This table holds roughly 2.2 million clones, roughly 93% found once. Sequencing was performed on naive CD4+ T cells from PBMCs. Indicated subset: CD45RA+ positively selected. These receptors were collected from a man between 18 and 29 years old in good health. Some clones in this sample may be carry-over from other donors' samples.

This clone was seen just once. The chain uses TRBV7-2 and TRBJ2-2, with a weak D call TRBD1 (6 bases). The germline gives CDR1 SGHTA, CDR2 FQGNSA. This CDR3 has 14 residues. V lost 7 bases and J lost 1, with 10 bases in between. The CDR3 loop is CASNVQGNTGELFF. The CDR3 DNA reads TGTGCCAGCAACGTACAGGGGAACACCGGGGAGCTGTTTTTT. The full variable domain, in which reference TRBV7-2 and TRBJ2-2 provide the parts outside the CDR3, is GAGVSQSPSNKVTEKGKDVELRCDPISGHTALYWYRQSLGQGLEFLIYFQGNSAPDKSGLPSDRFSAERTGGSVSTLTIQRTQQEDSAVYLCASNVQGNTGELFFGEGSRLTVL.

The count of this clone is one. V gene TRBV5-4 combines with J gene TRBJ2-2; 12 bases match TRBD2. CDR1 SGHNT and CDR2 YYREEE come from the germline V gene (reference sequence). CDR3 size: 17 residues. The V gene end was trimmed by 4 bases and the J gene end by 3 bases; junction bases not matched to a gene: 7. This CDR3 reads CASSHPSGRGDTGELFF. As DNA, the CDR3 is TGTGCCAGCAGCCATCCTAGCGGGAGGGGAGACACCGGGGAGCTGTTTTTT.

Comments on this clone: The sample contains more than one DNA sequence encoding this CDR3. V and J are TRBV30 and TRBJ1-3, with D unclear. Per germline, CDR1 GTSNPN and CDR2 SVGIG (reference sequence). Trimming shortened V by 1 base and J by 2 bases, and 3 bases separated the two germline ends. CDR3 length equals 12 residues. CDR3 region: CAWSGTGNTIYF. The CDR3 DNA reads as TGTGCCTGGAGTGGGACTGGAAACACCATATATTTT.

This chain uses TRBV29-1 with TRBJ2-1; the D gene is possibly TRBD2 (6 bases). V dropped 8 bases and J dropped 9 bases, with 14 bases sitting between them. The CDR3 totals 11 residues. Germline V gene sequence: CDR1 SQVTM, CDR2 ANQGSEA. The CDR3 region has the DNA TGCAGCCTACGCCCCGGGGGTGAGCAGTTCTTC. Translated, it gives CSLRPGGEQFF.

Regarding this clone: This sample includes further DNA sequences coding for the same CDR3. V gene TRBV28 combines with J gene TRBJ2-5; the D gene is possibly TRBD1 (5 bases). The germline V gene has CDR1 MDHEN and CDR2 SYDVKM. The CDR3 is 12 residues long. V was pared by 6 bases and J by 1 base, with 6 bases between. CDR3 residues: CASRQGQETQYF. CDR3 sequence (DNA): TGTGCCAGCAGGCAGGGCCAAGAGACCCAGTACTTC.

The CDR3 coding sequence is TGTGCCAGCAGCCCTAGACGAGGGGGGTTGGTCCATGAGCAGTTCTTC. The encoded protein is CASSPRRGGLVHEQFF. This chain connects TRBV11-3 to TRBJ2-1, with D perhaps TRBD1 or TRBD2 (6 bases each). The CDR3 sequence is 16 residues long. Germline lookup yields CDR1 SGHNT and CDR2 YENEEA. Trimming shortened V by 5 bases and J by 8 bases, and 22 bases separated the two germline ends.

The V call is TRBV28, the J call TRBJ2-1; D remains ambiguous. The V end lost 7 bases, the J end lost 5 bases, and 18 bases lay between the germline ends. The CDR3 extends over 15 amino acids. Germline lookup yields CDR1 MDHEN and CDR2 SYDVKM. CDR3 residues: CASTLLPRFNNEQFF. The DNA for the CDR3 is TGTGCCAGCACCCTTTTGCCTAGGTTCAACAATGAGCAGTTCTTC.

The chain combines TRBV10-2 with TRBJ1-2; no clear D gene. The V gene lost 2 bases and the J gene lost 2 bases, with 6 bases spanning the gap. CDR3 size: 13 residues. The germline gives CDR1 WSHSY, CDR2 SAAADI. CDR3: CASSEGINYGYTF. As DNA, the CDR3 is TGCGCCAGCAGTGAGGGGATAAACTATGGCTACACCTTC.

Regarding this clone: The same CDR3 can be traced to other DNA sequences in this sample. The chain has TRBV7-3 and TRBJ2-5; no clear D. Trimming removed 0 bases at V and 2 bases at J, with 4 bases between. The CDR3 is 13 residues long. CDR1 and CDR2 (germline): SGHTA, FQGTGA. CDR3 nucleotides: TGTGCCAGCAGCTTAACGCGGCAAGAGACCCAGTACTTC. Translation: CASSLTRQETQYF. Together with reference TRBV7-3 and TRBJ2-5, the CDR3 gives the full variable domain: GAGVSQTPSNKVTEKGKYVELRCDPISGHTALYWYRQSLGQGPEFLIYFQGTGAADDSGLPNDRFFAVRPEGSVSTLKIQRTERGDSAVYLCASSLTRQETQYFGPGTRLLVL.

V and J are TRBV7-9 and TRBJ2-5; perhaps TRBD1 as D (6 bases). Trimming shortened V by 2 bases and J by 2 bases, and 12 bases separated the two germline ends. The CDR3 has 15 amino acids. In germline, CDR1 is SEHNR, CDR2 FQNEAQ (reference sequence). The CDR3 DNA reads as TGTGCCAGCAGCTTAATTGCCGGACAGCAAGAGACCCAGTACTTC. Translating gives CASSLIAGQQETQYF.

The chain links TRBV2 to TRBJ2-1; TRBD1 is a possible D gene (5 bases). The CDR3 is 15 amino acids. The germline V and J ends were trimmed by 3 bases and 0 bases, with 9 bases remaining between them. From germline, CDR1 is SNHLY and CDR2 FYNNEI. This CDR3 is CASSDFQGSYNEQFF. The DNA of the CDR3 is TGTGCCAGCAGTGATTTTCAGGGCTCCTACAATGAGCAGTTCTTC.

This clone was counted once. The chain uses TRBV15 and TRBJ1-1; TRBD1 might be the D (5 bases). Trimming took 4 bases from V and 2 from J, leaving 11 bases between them. From germline, CDR1 is LNHNV and CDR2 YYDKDF (reference sequence). This CDR3 contains 14 residues. The CDR3 region is CATSMRQPNTEAFF. In DNA, the CDR3 is TGTGCCACCAGCATGAGACAGCCAAACACTGAAGCTTTCTTT.

This chain joins TRBV21-1 and TRBJ2-1; TRBD2, the D gene given by the table, was not confirmed from the DNA. TRBV21-1 is a pseudogene locus. The CDR3 runs 15 residues. CDR3 sequence: CASKNRLAGVNEQFF. The DNA for the CDR3 is TGTGCCAGCAAGAACAGACTAGCGGGAGTCAATGAGCAGTTCTTC.

The rearrangement uses TRBV6-1 and TRBJ2-3; the D is unclear. Germline-derived CDR1 and CDR2 are MNHNS and SASEGT. The CDR3 is 15 residues long. V shed 5 bases and J shed 2 bases, with 14 bases lying between them. The DNA of the CDR3 is TGTGCCAGCAGTCGGGCAGTCAGATCCACAGATACGCAGTATTTT. This gives the protein CASSRAVRSTDTQYF.

A single count supports this clone. This sequence joins TRBV28 and TRBJ1-3; D unclear. Trimming pared 1 base from V and 0 bases from J, leaving 10 bases between. Germline assignment: CDR1 MDHEN and CDR2 SYDVKM. The CDR3 has 16 residues. CDR3 in amino acids: CASSLSFQSSGNTIYF. The CDR3 DNA reads as TGTGCCAGCAGTTTATCTTTCCAGTCCTCTGGAAACACCATATATTTT.

The chain links TRBV6-6 to TRBJ2-1, with 7 positions matching TRBD1. Germline V CDR1 and CDR2: MNHNY, SVGAGI (reference sequence). The CDR3 totals 13 residues. J gave up 5 bases and V 11 bases, and 9 bases lay outside the gene matches. The CDR3 sequence is CASHRGQHNEQFF. DNA of the CDR3: TGTGCCTCCCACCGGGGACAGCACAATGAGCAGTTCTTC.

The V and J genes are TRBV6-5 and TRBJ2-7, with 10 bases matching TRBD2. The CDR3 covers 16 residues. Germline CDR1 reads MNHEY; CDR2 reads SVGAGI. The J segment lost 4 bases and the V segment lost 0 bases, leaving 6 bases of the junction unmatched. The CDR3 sequence: CASSYSKAGGPYEQYF. In nucleotides, the CDR3 is TGTGCCAGCAGTTACTCGAAAGCGGGAGGGCCTTACGAGCAGTACTTC.

This rearrangement joins TRBV5-1 to TRBJ2-2; the D is unclear. V was clipped by 4 bases and J by 3 bases, with 19 bases between them. This CDR3 has 17 residues. The germline gives CDR1 SGHRS, CDR2 YFSETQ. Written as DNA, the CDR3 is TGCGCCAGCAGCGTGAGATCTACAGCAGAATACACCGGGGAGCTGTTTTTT. Its translation: CASSVRSTAEYTGELFF.

This clone was counted only a few times. The chain has TRBV7-3 and TRBJ2-7; unclear D gene. Germline V gene lookup returns CDR1 SGHTA and CDR2 FQGTGA. V gave up 5 bases and J gave up 3 bases, with 5 bases separating them. The CDR3 contains 11 residues. CDR3 sequence: CASSRIYEQYF. The CDR3 DNA reads TGTGCCAGCAGCCGTATCTACGAGCAGTACTTC.

V usage is TRBV28 and J usage is TRBJ2-7; a weak D match, TRBD1 (6 bases). Trimming cost V 4 bases and J 5 bases, with 21 bases left between them. CDR1 is MDHEN, CDR2 SYDVKM, per germline. There are 16 residues in the CDR3. The CDR3 is CASSSPGQPFTDEQYF. As DNA, the CDR3 is TGTGCCAGCAGTTCCCCTGGACAGCCCTTTACCGACGAGCAGTACTTC.